In its sample, the clone carrying this T cell receptor (beta chain) was seen once. Antigen unknown. The data were taken from a study of T cell responses to AZD1222 COVID-19 vaccine. Method: immunoSEQ multiplex PCR; TCRdb's copy keeps in-frame clones and lacks some. The sample has 140,000 to 150,000 clones, around nine tenths seen once. This CDR3 region has 14 residues. The ends were cut back, 0 bases at V and 8 bases at J, with 12 bases in the middle. CDR1 and CDR2 (germline): SGDLS, YYNGEE. Whole-study findings and limits: Close to half of all spike-specific TCRs reportedly target regions of the variants that are unmutated. Increased Spike-specific TCR breadth and depth were observed after two AZD1222 doses.

This specimen was peripheral blood, taken on day 0 of MenACWY control vaccination. The chain is built from TRBV9 and TRBJ2-1; D is unclear. The sequence was obtained from an adult in good health. CDR3 nucleotides: TGTGCCAGCAGCGTAGCTACGGCGAAGGATGAGCAGTTCTTC. Protein product: CASSVATAKDEQFF.